A selection of T cell receptor beta chains follows, all from one sample in a study of T cell responses to AZD1222 COVID-19 vaccine. Sequencing used immunoSEQ multiplex PCR; TCRdb keeps in-frame clones, though not all of them. This table has more than 85,000 clones, approximately 89% appearing once. Material: peripheral blood, obtained 28 days after the second AZD1222 dose. The source is an adult who received the AZD1222 COVID-19 vaccine. The CDR3 runs from the conserved cysteine through the conserved F or W. A D gene is named only where the DNA matches it firmly.

J gene | V gene | D gene | CDR3 protein | CDR3 DNA
TRBJ1-2 | TRBV18 | TRBD1 | CASSPRQGMGYTF | TGTGCCAGCTCACCAAGACAGGGAATGGGCTACACCTTC
TRBJ2-3 | TRBV6-6 | TRBD2 | CASHRVAGSTDTQYF | TGTGCCAGCCATCGAGTAGCGGGAAGCACAGATACGCAGTATTTT
TRBJ2-4 | TRBV28 | NA | CASSHPTESSNIQYF | TGTGCCAGCAGTCATCCGACAGAGTCGTCGAACATTCAGTACTTC
TRBJ1-3 | TRBV6-5 | NA | CAEAEDGVGNTIYF | TGTGCCGAAGCCGAGGACGGGGTCGGAAACACCATATATTTT
TRBJ2-1 | TRBV15 | NA | CATSRDWGSGNEQFF | TGTGCCACCAGCAGAGATTGGGGGAGTGGCAATGAGCAGTTCTTC
TRBJ2-1 | TRBV27 | NA | CASSSEGKGNEQFF | TGTGCCAGCAGCTCTGAGGGCAAGGGAAATGAGCAGTTCTTC
TRBJ2-5 | TRBV18 | NA | CASSPRGTETQYF | TGTGCCAGCTCACCACGGGGGACAGAGACCCAGTACTTC
TRBJ1-2 | TRBV27 | TRBD1 | CASSPGDSGIYGYTF | TGTGCCAGCAGTCCCGGGGACAGCGGTATCTATGGCTACACCTTC
TRBJ1-2 | TRBV28 | NA | CASSGGGGAPNYGYTF | TGTGCCAGCTCCGGAGGGGGGGGCGCGCCTAACTATGGCTACACCTTC
TRBJ2-1 | TRBV7-9 | NA | CASSFEGLRHNEQFF | TGTGCCAGCAGCTTTGAGGGACTCCGACACAATGAGCAGTTCTTC
TRBJ1-4 | TRBV19 | NA | CACRQWREKLFF | TGTGCCTGCCGACAGTGGCGTGAAAAACTGTTTTTT
TRBJ2-3 | TRBV9 | NA | CASSVPLTVGTDTQYF | TGTGCCAGCAGCGTACCTCTGACTGTTGGCACAGATACGCAGTATTTT